The table lists the clone carrying this T cell receptor beta chain with a count of one. Its antigen is unknown. The data derive from a study of PD-1 blockade in classical Hodgkin lymphoma. Sequencing was performed with immunoSEQ multiplex PCR; in TCRdb, only in-frame clones are kept and a portion is missing. The data show tens of thousands of clones, 60% to 85% seen once. Relapse was seen in all patients after autologous stem cell transplantation, and brentuximab vedotin exposure was variable. The patients, who had relapsed/refractory classical Hodgkin lymphoma, achieved best responses of complete response, partial response or progressive disease. The V and J ends lost 3 bases and 0 bases respectively, with 15 bases between them. There are 16 residues in the CDR3. Germline lookup yields CDR1 SNHLY and CDR2 FYNNEI. Study-wide results and caveats: The authors excluded patients who started nivolumab under 1 year after ASCT. Complete responders matched newly diagnosed patients in baseline diversity.

The origin of this receptor is a human donor with classical Hodgkin lymphoma. The material sequenced was peripheral blood mononuclear cells (PBMCs), taken at baseline. This chain uses TRBV2 with TRBJ2-7, with D possibly matching TRBD2 (5 bases). CDR3 loop: CASSEAGMYSSYEQYF. The CDR3 nucleotides are TGTGCCAGCAGTGAGGCGGGCATGTACAGCTCCTACGAGCAGTACTTC.